A selection of T cell receptor beta chains follows, all from one sample in a study of blood T cell repertoires in COVID-19. Generated by immunoSEQ multiplex PCR, the TCRdb table keeps only in-frame clones and is missing some. The sample records some 190,000 clones, more than 70% being singletons. Specimen: PBMCs or T cells enriched from blood (not recorded which). These receptor sequences come from a man aged 35-49 years with acute COVID-19. The CDR3 runs from the conserved cysteine through the conserved F or W. A D gene is named only where the DNA matches it firmly. Clone size is given for some rows only: seen once, a few or many times, or a class if the clone is expanded.

v_gene: TRBV2
d_gene: TRBD2
abundance: -
j_gene: TRBJ2-2
CDR3nt: TGTGCCAGCAATTTCCCGGCGGGGGAGGGGACCGGGGAGCTGTTTTTT
CDR3aa: CASNFPAGEGTGELFF

v_gene: TRBV3-1/TRBV3-2
d_gene: -
abundance: -
j_gene: TRBJ2-1
CDR3nt: TGTGCCAGTGTCCTAGGTGATGAGCAGTTCTTC
CDR3aa: CASVLGDEQFF

v_gene: TRBV7-2
d_gene: TRBD2
abundance: -
j_gene: TRBJ2-1
CDR3nt: TGTGCCAGCAGCAACCCGGGAGGGGCGGGCAGGACCTCCTACAATGAGCAGTTCTTC
CDR3aa: CASSNPGGAGRTSYNEQFF

v_gene: TRBV28
d_gene: TRBD1
abundance: -
j_gene: TRBJ2-7
CDR3nt: TGTGCCAGCAGTGCCGCCGGGACAGGGTTCTACGAGCAGTACTTC
CDR3aa: CASSAAGTGFYEQYF

v_gene: TRBV18
d_gene: -
abundance: -
j_gene: TRBJ1-3
CDR3nt: TGTGCCAGCTCACAGGGGCAGGCCTCTGGAAACACCATATATTTT
CDR3aa: CASSQGQASGNTIYF

v_gene: TRBV5-1
d_gene: TRBD2
abundance: -
j_gene: TRBJ2-1
CDR3nt: TGCGCCAGCAGCTTGACGGCTAGCGGGAATGAGCAGTTCTTC
CDR3aa: CASSLTASGNEQFF

v_gene: TRBV5-1
d_gene: TRBD1
abundance: once
j_gene: TRBJ1-6
CDR3nt: TGCGCCAGCAGCCAAACAGGGGCCCTGAATTCACCCCTCCACTTT
CDR3aa: CASSQTGALNSPLHF

v_gene: TRBV6-2/TRBV6-3
d_gene: TRBD2
abundance: once
j_gene: TRBJ2-1
CDR3nt: TGTGCCAGCAGCGCCCAGGGGGGACTAGCGGGAGATGAGCAGTTCTTC
CDR3aa: CASSAQGGLAGDEQFF

v_gene: TRBV15
d_gene: TRBD2
abundance: -
j_gene: TRBJ2-3
CDR3nt: TGTGCCACCAGCAGGGTGGCTAGCGGGAGACGAGATACGCAGTATTTT
CDR3aa: CATSRVASGRRDTQYF

v_gene: TRBV2
d_gene: TRBD1
abundance: -
j_gene: TRBJ2-7
CDR3nt: TGTGCCAGCAATCAACCGGGACAGGGAGACGAGCAGTACTTC
CDR3aa: CASNQPGQGDEQYF